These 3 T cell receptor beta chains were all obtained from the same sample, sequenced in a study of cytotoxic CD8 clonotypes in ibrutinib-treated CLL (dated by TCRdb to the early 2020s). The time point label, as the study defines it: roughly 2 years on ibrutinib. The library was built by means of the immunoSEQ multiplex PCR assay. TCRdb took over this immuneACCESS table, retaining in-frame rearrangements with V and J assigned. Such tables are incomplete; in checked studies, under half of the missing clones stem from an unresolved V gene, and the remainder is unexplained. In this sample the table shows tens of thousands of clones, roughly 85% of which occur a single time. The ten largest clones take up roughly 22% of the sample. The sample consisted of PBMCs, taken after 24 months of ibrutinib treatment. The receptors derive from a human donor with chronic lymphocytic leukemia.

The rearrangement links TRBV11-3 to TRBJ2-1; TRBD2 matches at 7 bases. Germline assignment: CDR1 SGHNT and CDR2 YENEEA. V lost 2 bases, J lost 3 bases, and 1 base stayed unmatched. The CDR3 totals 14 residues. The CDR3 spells CASSLSGGYNEQFF. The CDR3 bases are TGTGCCAGCAGCTTATCGGGAGGCTACAATGAGCAGTTCTTC.

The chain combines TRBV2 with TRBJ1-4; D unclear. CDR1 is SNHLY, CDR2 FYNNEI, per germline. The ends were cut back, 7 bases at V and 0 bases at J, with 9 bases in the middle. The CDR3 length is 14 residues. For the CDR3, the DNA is TGTGCCAGCACCGCGACCACAACTAATGAAAAACTGTTTTTT. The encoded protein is CASTATTTNEKLFF.

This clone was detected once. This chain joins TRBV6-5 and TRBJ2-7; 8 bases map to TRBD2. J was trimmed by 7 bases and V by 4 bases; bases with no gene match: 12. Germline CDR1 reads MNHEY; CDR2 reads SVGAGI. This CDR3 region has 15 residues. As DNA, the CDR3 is TGTGCCAGCAGTTCCTCGGGACTAGAGATTGTAGAGCAGTACTTC. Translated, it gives CASSSSGLEIVEQYF.